The source of this T cell receptor beta chain is a study of Ad26.COV2.S vaccination and SARS-CoV-2 variants. Study at large: Administration of Ad26.COV2.S was intramuscular, either once or twice 56 days apart. General study findings and limits: Ad26.COV2.S recipients had broader spike-specific TCRs (P = 0.0014).

The germline CDR1 and CDR2 sequences are LGHNT and FRNRAP. CDR3 length equals 13 residues. Between the trimmed V and J ends, which lost 1 base and 5 bases, there was a span of 6 bases. Repertoires were generated with immunoSEQ multiplex PCR, while TCRdb's copy carries only in-frame clones and drops some. The sample has around 250,000 clones, around nine tenths seen once. Indicated treatment: roughly 18 received Ad26.COV2.S at low or high dose, single or two shots; about five received placebo; per-sample allocation not given. The study sampled participants on day 63 after the first vaccine or placebo injection. This clone was found a few times. Its antigen is unknown.

This receptor was identified in a person aged 18-65 years who received the Ad26.COV2.S COVID-19 vaccine or a placebo. The chain recombines TRBV12-5 with TRBJ2-4; D call uncertain. The source material was peripheral blood, sampled in a trial of Ad26.COV2.S vaccine versus placebo. The CDR3 coding sequence is TGTGCTAGTGGTTTGGGCCCGCAAAACATTCAGTACTTC. Residues: CASGLGPQNIQYF.